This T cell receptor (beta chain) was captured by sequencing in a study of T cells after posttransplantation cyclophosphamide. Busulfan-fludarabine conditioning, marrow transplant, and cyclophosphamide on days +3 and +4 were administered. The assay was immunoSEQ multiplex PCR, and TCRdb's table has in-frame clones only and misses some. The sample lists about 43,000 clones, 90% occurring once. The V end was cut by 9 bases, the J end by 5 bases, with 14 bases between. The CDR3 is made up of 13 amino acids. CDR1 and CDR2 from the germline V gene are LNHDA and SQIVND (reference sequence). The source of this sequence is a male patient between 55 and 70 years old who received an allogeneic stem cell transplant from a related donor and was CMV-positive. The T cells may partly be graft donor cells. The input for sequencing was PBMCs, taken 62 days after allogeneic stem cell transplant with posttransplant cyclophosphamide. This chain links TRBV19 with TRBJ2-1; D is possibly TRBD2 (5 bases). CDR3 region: CASGISRDNEQFF. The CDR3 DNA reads TGTGCCAGCGGCATTTCGAGGGACAATGAGCAGTTCTTC.